A single sample is the source of the 21 T cell receptor beta chains below, sequenced in a study of blood T cell repertoires in COVID-19. TCRdb keeps only in-frame clones here, not all; method: immunoSEQ multiplex PCR. The table lists approximately 210,000 clones, 88% of them singletons. The specimen sequenced was peripheral blood. Receptors originate from a woman in her thirties or forties who had recovered from COVID-19.

The chain has TRBV7-3 and TRBJ2-2; TRBD2 is a possible D gene (6 bases). The V end was cut by 3 bases, the J end by 7 bases, with 12 bases between. CDR3 length: 14 amino acids. Germline lookup yields CDR1 SGHTA and CDR2 FQGTGA. CDR3 protein: CASSFSSTSGELFF. CDR3 in DNA: TGTGCCAGCAGCTTCTCATCGACTAGCGGGGAGCTGTTTTTT. Full variable domain (outside the CDR3, taken from reference TRBV7-3 and TRBJ2-2): GAGVSQTPSNKVTEKGKYVELRCDPISGHTALYWYRQSLGQGPEFLIYFQGTGAADDSGLPNDRFFAVRPEGSVSTLKIQRTERGDSAVYLCASSFSSTSGELFFGEGSRLTVL.

The V call is TRBV9, the J call TRBJ1-1; no clear D. There are 12 residues in the CDR3. The germline V gene has CDR1 SGDLS and CDR2 YYNGEE. Trimming pared 4 bases from V and 7 bases from J, leaving 11 bases between. CDR3 in amino acids: CASSPTTHEAFF. The CDR3 DNA sequence: TGTGCCAGCAGCCCGACGACACATGAAGCTTTCTTT.

This chain links TRBV2 with TRBJ2-6; TRBD1 matches 7 bases. The length of the CDR3 is 17 residues. Unmatched junction bases numbered 6, after V lost 4 bases and J lost 0 bases. The germline gives CDR1 SNHLY, CDR2 FYNNEI. CDR3 amino acids: CASSVGDRFSGANVLTF. As DNA, the CDR3 is TGTGCCAGCAGTGTGGGGGACAGATTCTCTGGGGCCAACGTCCTGACTTTC.

V and J are TRBV6-5 and TRBJ1-2; D gene ambiguous. V was pared by 2 bases and J by 0 bases, with 7 bases between. This CDR3 is built from 14 residues. The germline V gene has CDR1 MNHEY and CDR2 SVGAGI. DNA for the CDR3: TGTGCCAGCAGTTACCGCAGAACTAACTATGGCTACACCTTC. Translating gives CASSYRRTNYGYTF.

CDR3 bases: TGTGCCAGCAGTTCAGGGGTTCCGGGTGGCTACACCTTC. Its protein product is CASSSGVPGGYTF. V gene TRBV12-3 or TRBV12-4 combines with J gene TRBJ1-2; maybe TRBD1 (6 bases). Trimming took 4 bases from V and 7 from J, leaving 13 bases between them. This CDR3 has 13 residues.

The CDR3 DNA is TGTGCCAGCAGCCCAATAGGGGCAGGGGGCTTGGAGACCCAGTACTTC. The encoded protein is CASSPIGAGGLETQYF. This sequence joins TRBV6-6 and TRBJ2-5; 8 positions match TRBD1. CDR1 and CDR2 (germline): MNHNY, SVGAGI (reference sequence). Losses at the gene ends were 6 bases for V and 5 bases for J; bases not matched to a gene: 14. The CDR3 has 16 amino acids.

This chain connects TRBV3-1 (or the pseudogene TRBV3-2) to TRBJ2-7; no clear D. The germline CDR1 and CDR2 sequences are LGHDT and YNNKEL (reference sequence). This CDR3 region has 11 residues. V was cut by 1 base and J by 4 bases, with 2 bases left in between. This CDR3 is CASSQAYEQYF. CDR3 DNA: TGTGCCAGCAGCCAAGCGTACGAGCAGTACTTC.

In this sample, this clone turned up once. The rearrangement links TRBV18 to TRBJ2-2, with D tentatively TRBD1 (6 bases). The V gene's germline CDR1 is KGHSH and CDR2 LQKENI. The CDR3 spans 16 residues. With 1 base removed from V and 7 bases from J, the gap between germline ends came to 16 bases. The CDR3: CASSPQPQGSGGELFF. The CDR3 DNA follows: TGTGCCAGCTCACCACAGCCGCAGGGGAGTGGCGGGGAGCTGTTTTTT.

This clone was seen only once. The V call is TRBV14, the J call TRBJ2-1; D gene uncertain. CDR1 is SGHDN, CDR2 FVKESK, per germline. Trimming took 4 bases from V and 11 from J, leaving 15 bases between them. CDR3 length: 13 amino acids. This CDR3 is CASSRSVRAKQFF. CDR3 sequence (DNA): TGTGCCAGCAGCCGATCGGTTCGAGCTAAGCAGTTCTTC.

The chain combines TRBV27 with TRBJ2-1; 16 bases map to TRBD2. Germline values: CDR1 MNHEY, CDR2 SMNVEV (reference sequence). This CDR3 spans 17 amino acids. V trimming: 5 bases; J trimming: 9 bases; junction bases outside the gene matches: 10. DNA for the CDR3: TGTGCCAGCAGTGAAGGGACTAGCGGGAGGGCCGTAGGTGAGCAGTTCTTC. Its protein product is CASSEGTSGRAVGEQFF.

The CDR3, as DNA: TGTGCCAGCAGTTACCTCGCGGGAGAAGGGGATGAGCAGTTCTTC. Translated: CASSYLAGEGDEQFF. The rearrangement joins TRBV6-5 to TRBJ2-1; 7 nucleotides line up with TRBD2. This CDR3 region has 15 residues. The trim removed 2 bases at V and 8 bases at J, leaving 9 bases unmatched. Germline-derived CDR1 and CDR2 are MNHEY and SVGAGI.

V and J are TRBV10-3 and TRBJ2-1, with TRBD2 identical over 7 bases. Germline values: CDR1 ENHRY, CDR2 SYGVKD. This CDR3 contains 13 residues. V lost 3 bases to trimming and J lost 9 bases; unmatched junction nucleotides: 5. The CDR3 loop is CAISDGPGGEQFF. For the CDR3, the DNA is TGTGCCATCAGTGATGGACCGGGGGGTGAGCAGTTCTTC.

The rearrangement joins TRBV7-2 to TRBJ1-5, with 7 bases matching TRBD1. Germline CDR1 is SGHTA and CDR2 is FQGNSA. J lost 1 base, V lost 5 bases, and 14 bases had no gene match. The CDR3 sequence is 18 residues long. CDR3 sequence (DNA): TGTGCCAGCAGCCTAAAACCGAAGACAGGGCAAAGCAATCAGCCCCAGCATTTT. It translates to CASSLKPKTGQSNQPQHF.

In this sample, this clone turned up a few times. Other DNA sequences in this specimen translate into the identical CDR3. The chain is built from TRBV10-3 and TRBJ2-2, with 8 bases lining up with TRBD1. The germline V gene has CDR1 ENHRY and CDR2 SYGVKD. The trim removed 0 bases at V and 6 bases at J, leaving 0 bases unmatched. The CDR3 has 14 residues. The CDR3 DNA reads TGTGCCATCAGTGAGTCGACAGGGGCCGGGGAGCTGTTTTTT. This translates into CAISESTGAGELFF.

This clone occurred once. The CDR3 sequence: CASSKTLAGGAYEQYF. The CDR3, as DNA: TGTGCCAGCAGCAAAACCCTAGCGGGAGGCGCCTACGAGCAGTACTTC. This chain links TRBV13 with TRBJ2-7, with TRBD2 identical over 11 bases. The J segment lost 2 bases and the V segment lost 5 bases, leaving 8 bases of the junction unmatched. The CDR3 sequence is 16 residues long. The V gene's germline CDR1 is PRHDT and CDR2 FYEKMQ (reference sequence).

The genes are TRBV5-6 and TRBJ2-1; a possible D gene is TRBD1 (6 bases). Germline CDR1 and CDR2: SGHDT and YYEEEE. V was clipped by 2 bases and J by 7 bases, with 16 bases between them. The CDR3 is 15 residues long. The CDR3 DNA reads as TGTGCCAGCAGCTTTGCGGCGACAGGATCAAATGAGCAGTTCTTC. Protein product: CASSFAATGSNEQFF.

V usage is TRBV5-1 and J usage is TRBJ1-5; 9 bases agree with TRBD1. The CDR3 extends over 16 amino acids. Germline trimming cut 2 bases from V and 4 bases from J; bases unmatched to any gene: 7. Germline CDR1 SGHRS, CDR2 YFSETQ. CDR3 DNA sequence: TGCGCCAGCAGCTTCGACCCACAGGGGGCGAATCAGCCCCAGCATTTT. Translated: CASSFDPQGANQPQHF.

V and J are TRBV7-9 and TRBJ1-1; 9 bases are shared with TRBD1. CDR1 is SEHNR and CDR2 is FQNEAQ in the germline V gene (reference sequence). The CDR3 spans 14 residues. With V trimmed by 1 base and J by 6 bases, 3 bases remained unmatched. As DNA, the CDR3 is TGTGCCAGCAGCTTAGGGACAGGGGTCTCTGAAGCTTTCTTT. This translates into CASSLGTGVSEAFF.

The chain has TRBV9 and TRBJ1-1, with TRBD1 identical over 7 bases. J gave up 1 base and V 5 bases, and 8 bases lay outside the gene matches. Germline lookup yields CDR1 SGDLS and CDR2 YYNGEE. CDR3 length equals 15 residues. The chain's CDR3 is CASRSSGQANTEAFF. DNA of the CDR3: TGTGCCAGCAGGTCATCCGGACAGGCGAACACTGAAGCTTTCTTT. Combining the CDR3 with reference TRBV9 and TRBJ1-1 gives the whole variable domain DSGVTQTPKHLITATGQRVTLRCSPRSGDLSVYWYQQSLDQGLQFLIQYYNGEERAKGNILERFSAQQFPDLHSELNLSSLELGDSALYFCASRSSGQANTEAFFGQGTRLTVV.

V usage is TRBV30 and J usage is TRBJ1-6; no clear D. Germline lookup yields CDR1 GTSNPN and CDR2 SVGIG (reference sequence). CDR3 length: 12 amino acids. The V and J ends lost 7 bases and 6 bases respectively, with 10 bases between them. The CDR3 loop reads CASSESNSPLHF. In nucleotides, the CDR3 is TGTGCCTCCTCGGAGAGTAATTCACCCCTCCACTTT.

The rearrangement uses TRBV28 and TRBJ1-2; D gene ambiguous. The CDR3 is 14 residues long. V dropped 6 bases and J dropped 4 bases, with 15 bases sitting between them. CDR1 and CDR2 (germline): MDHEN, SYDVKM. CDR3 protein: CASRSGLYTYGYTF. In nucleotides, the CDR3 is TGTGCCAGCAGATCCGGGTTGTATACCTATGGCTACACCTTC.